This passage covers 11 T cell receptor beta chains from one sample sequenced in a study of T cell responses to AZD1222 COVID-19 vaccine. Profiled with immunoSEQ multiplex PCR; TCRdb holds only in-frame clones, not every one. The sample includes approximately 170,000 clones, roughly nine tenths of them seen just once. The sample here was peripheral blood, taken 28 days after the second AZD1222 dose. These receptors were obtained from an adult who received the AZD1222 COVID-19 vaccine.

This clone was seen only once. The chain uses TRBV6-2 or TRBV6-3 and TRBJ1-2; D might be TRBD1 (5 bases). Germline CDR1 is MNHEY and CDR2 is SVGEGT. The CDR3 extends over 15 amino acids. V lost 6 bases and J lost 6, with 20 bases in between. The CDR3 loop reads CASSRSDRTMHGYTF. CDR3 in DNA: TGTGCCAGCAGCCGGTCCGACAGAACCATGCATGGCTACACCTTC.

V is TRBV5-4 and J is TRBJ2-1, with D uncertain. This CDR3 is 16 amino acids long. V lost 2 bases and J lost 3, with 15 bases in between. Germline V gene sequence: CDR1 SGHNT, CDR2 YYREEE (reference sequence). The CDR3 here is CASSFTGGSHYNEQFF. The CDR3 DNA reads as TGTGCCAGCAGCTTCACGGGCGGTTCCCACTACAATGAGCAGTTCTTC.

The chain is built from TRBV2 and TRBJ2-7; tentative D call: TRBD2 (6 bases). Germline values: CDR1 SNHLY, CDR2 FYNNEI. Trimming took off 5 bases at V and 5 bases at J, with 13 bases between the two ends. This CDR3 region has 13 residues. The CDR3 DNA reads as TGTGCCAGCAGTCCCTGGGGCGGGGACGAGCAGTACTTC. It specifies CASSPWGGDEQYF.

V usage is TRBV19 and J usage is TRBJ1-1; TRBD1 agrees at 7 bases. CDR1 and CDR2 from the germline V gene are LNHDA and SQIVND (reference sequence). The CDR3 is 15 residues long. V gave up 5 bases and J gave up 4 bases; unmatched junction bases: 10. The CDR3 region is CASSPTTGIGTEAFF. CDR3 bases: TGTGCCAGTAGTCCAACGACAGGGATTGGCACTGAAGCTTTCTTT.

V and J are TRBV7-9 and TRBJ2-7, with D possibly called TRBD1 or TRBD2 (6 bases each). V was trimmed by 1 base and J by 2 bases, leaving 9 bases between them. The CDR3 has 14 residues. The germline CDR1 and CDR2 sequences are SEHNR and FQNEAQ (reference sequence). CDR3 nucleotide sequence: TGTGCCAGCAGCTTAGAGGGGGGACCCTACGAGCAGTACTTC. Translated: CASSLEGGPYEQYF. Combining the CDR3 with reference TRBV7-9 and TRBJ2-7 gives the whole variable domain DTGVSQNPRHKITKRGQNVTFRCDPISEHNRLYWYRQTLGQGPEFLTYFQNEAQLEKSRLLSDRFSAERPKGSFSTLEIQRTEQGDSAMYLCASSLEGGPYEQYFGPGTRLTVT.

J is TRBJ1-2 and V is TRBV7-9, with D possibly matching TRBD1 (5 bases). V was trimmed by 4 bases and J by 4 bases, leaving 25 bases between them. The CDR3 is 18 amino acids. The germline gives CDR1 SEHNR, CDR2 FQNEAQ (reference sequence). The CDR3: CASSSSNPRAGTGYGYTF. The CDR3 bases are TGTGCCAGCAGCTCAAGTAACCCCCGTGCAGGGACGGGCTATGGCTACACCTTC.

V is TRBV6-5 and J is TRBJ2-7; 7 nucleotides align to TRBD1. Unmatched junction bases numbered 10, after V lost 6 bases and J lost 5 bases. In germline, CDR1 is MNHEY, CDR2 SVGAGI. CDR3 length: 14 amino acids. The CDR3 is CASSLDRVRNEQYF. DNA of the CDR3: TGTGCCAGCAGCCTTGACAGGGTGAGGAACGAGCAGTACTTC.

V is TRBV2 and J is TRBJ2-1; TRBD2 matches 10 bases. Germline V lookup: CDR1 SNHLY, CDR2 FYNNEI. Germline trimming cut 10 bases from V and 5 bases from J; bases unmatched to any gene: 8. The CDR3 has 14 amino acids. CDR3 sequence (DNA): TGTGCCACCACCCTAGCGGGGGAGCACAATGAGCAGTTCTTC. Its translation: CATTLAGEHNEQFF. Full variable domain (rest looked up from reference TRBV2 and TRBJ2-1): EPEVTQTPSHQVTQMGQEVILRCVPISNHLYFYWYRQILGQKVEFLVSFYNNEISEKSEIFDDQFSVERPDGSNFTLKIRSTKLEDSAMYFCATTLAGEHNEQFFGPGTRLTVL.

CDR3 in amino acids: CSASPLYATNEKLFF. DNA of the CDR3: TGCAGTGCTAGTCCCCTCTATGCAACTAATGAAAAACTGTTTTTT. The J gene is TRBJ1-4, the V gene TRBV20-1; the D is unclear. Trimming took off 3 bases at V and 0 bases at J, with 11 bases between the two ends. Germline V CDR1 and CDR2: DFQATT, SNEGSKA (reference sequence). The CDR3 is made up of 15 amino acids.

The rearrangement joins TRBV5-8 to TRBJ1-5; the D is unclear. The CDR3 is made up of 13 amino acids. Germline lookup yields CDR1 SGHTS and CDR2 YDEGEE. Trimming took 1 base from V and 3 from J, leaving 5 bases between them. The CDR3, as DNA: TGTGCCAGCAGCTTGCAGGACAATCAGCCCCAGCATTTT. Its translation is CASSLQDNQPQHF.

This clone was recorded a few times. This rearrangement joins TRBV7-9 to TRBJ1-2; 11 bases are shared with TRBD1. V gave up 1 base and J gave up 4 bases; unmatched junction bases: 5. This CDR3 comprises 16 residues. Germline V gives CDR1 SEHNR, CDR2 FQNEAQ (reference sequence). CDR3 in amino acids: CASSLDGQGAFYGYTF. The CDR3 DNA follows: TGTGCCAGCAGCTTAGATGGACAGGGGGCCTTCTATGGCTACACCTTC.